This T cell receptor beta chain derives from a study of T cells in Graves' hyperthyroidism and ophthalmopathy. Broader study findings: Among clonotypes expanded in thyroid above 0.001, most were also found in blood. Ophthalmopathy onset followed model prediction by a median about six months.

Patients with uncontrolled infections, other autoimmune diseases, pregnancy or lactation were excluded. Every diagnosis used clinical symptoms, serum thyroxine and TRAb, thyroid ultrasound and orbital computed tomography. This clonotype was recorded at least ten times. Its target is not known. The CDR3 has 16 residues. V lost 1 base and J lost 9, with 21 bases in between. Germline V gene sequence: CDR1 MNHNS, CDR2 SASEGT. RNA transcripts were the template for amplifying TCR beta CDR3 regions. The TCR CDR3 was amplified in a first-round RT-PCR using the HTBI primer set. Each CDR3 protein gets one entry after TCRdb re-called the multiplex PCR reads with MiXCR. The profile shows about 570,000 distinct CDR3 sequences, roughly 46% of them singletons.

The rearrangement uses TRBV6-1 and TRBJ1-2, with D maybe TRBD1 (6 bases). This receptor was obtained from an adult woman with Graves' disease, either hyperthyroidism or ophthalmopathy (not recorded which). The sequenced material came from peripheral blood or thyroid tissue (not recorded which). CDR3 nucleotides: TGTGCCAGCAGTGAAGGGGATCACTGGGGGCGAAATAGCTACACCTTC. As protein: CASSEGDHWGRNSYTF.